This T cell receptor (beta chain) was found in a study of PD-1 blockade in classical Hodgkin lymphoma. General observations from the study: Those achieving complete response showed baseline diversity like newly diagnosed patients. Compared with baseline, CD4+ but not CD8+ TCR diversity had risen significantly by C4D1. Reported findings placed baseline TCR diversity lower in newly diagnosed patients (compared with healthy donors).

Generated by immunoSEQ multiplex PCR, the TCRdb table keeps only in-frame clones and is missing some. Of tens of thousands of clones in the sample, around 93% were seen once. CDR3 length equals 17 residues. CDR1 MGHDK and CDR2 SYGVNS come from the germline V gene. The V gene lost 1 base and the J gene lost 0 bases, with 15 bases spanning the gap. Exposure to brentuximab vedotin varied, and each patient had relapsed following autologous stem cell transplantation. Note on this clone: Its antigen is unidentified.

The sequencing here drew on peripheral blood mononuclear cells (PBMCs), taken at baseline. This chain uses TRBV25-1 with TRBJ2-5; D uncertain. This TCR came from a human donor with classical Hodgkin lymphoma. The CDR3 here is CASSESPRQGDQETQYF. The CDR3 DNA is TGTGCCAGCAGTGAATCCCCGCGGCAAGGAGACCAAGAGACCCAGTACTTC.